Here is one T cell receptor (beta chain) with its context. The data derive from a study of PD-L1 blockade in urothelial cancer. Across the whole study: Intravenous atezolizumab, 1,200 mg every 3 weeks, was begun by patients in about 2014.

The time point denotes: pretreatment peripheral blood. Generated by immunoSEQ multiplex PCR, the TCRdb table keeps only in-frame clones and is missing some. Among almost 90,000 clones listed, less than 90% were seen once. The sample was PBMCs, taken around atezolizumab (anti-PD-L1) treatment. The clonotype originates from a man between 60 and 70 years old with urothelial cancer.

CDR3: CASSFTGDTGELFF. For the CDR3, the DNA is TGTGCCAGCAGCTTTACAGGAGACACCGGGGAGCTGTTTTTT. This chain links TRBV7-2 with TRBJ2-2, with a possible D match to TRBD1 (5 bases). The germline V gene has CDR1 SGHTA and CDR2 FQGNSA. There are 14 residues in the CDR3. Trimming stripped 3 bases from V and 3 bases from J, with 8 bases between.